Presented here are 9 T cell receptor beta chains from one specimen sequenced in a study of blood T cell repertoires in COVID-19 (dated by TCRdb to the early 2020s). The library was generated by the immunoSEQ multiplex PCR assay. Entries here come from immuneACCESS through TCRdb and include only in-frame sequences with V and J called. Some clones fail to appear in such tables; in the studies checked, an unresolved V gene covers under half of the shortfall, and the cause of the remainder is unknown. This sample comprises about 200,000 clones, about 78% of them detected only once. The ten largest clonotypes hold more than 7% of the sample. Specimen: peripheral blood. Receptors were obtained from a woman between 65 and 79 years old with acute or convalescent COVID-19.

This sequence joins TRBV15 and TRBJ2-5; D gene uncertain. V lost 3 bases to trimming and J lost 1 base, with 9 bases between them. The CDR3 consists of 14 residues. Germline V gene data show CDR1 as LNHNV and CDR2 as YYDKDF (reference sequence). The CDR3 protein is CATSRPFGQETQYF. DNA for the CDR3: TGTGCCACCAGCAGGCCCTTCGGCCAAGAGACCCAGTACTTC.

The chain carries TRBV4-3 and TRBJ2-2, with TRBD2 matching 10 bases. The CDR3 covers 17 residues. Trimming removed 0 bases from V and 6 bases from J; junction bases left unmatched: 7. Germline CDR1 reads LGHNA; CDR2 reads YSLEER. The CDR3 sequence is CASSQDYRLAGSGELFF. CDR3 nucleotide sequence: TGCGCCAGCAGCCAAGATTACAGACTAGCGGGTTCCGGGGAGCTGTTTTTT.

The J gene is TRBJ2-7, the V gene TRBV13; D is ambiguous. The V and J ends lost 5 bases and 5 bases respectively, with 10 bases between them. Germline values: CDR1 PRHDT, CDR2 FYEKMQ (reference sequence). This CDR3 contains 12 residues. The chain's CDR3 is CASSGPRDEQYF. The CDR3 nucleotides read TGTGCCAGCAGCGGCCCCCGGGACGAGCAGTACTTC.

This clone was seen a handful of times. CDR3 residues: CSVEEGGVTATYEAFF. The CDR3 DNA sequence: TGCAGCGTTGAAGAGGGGGGGGTTACGGCAACCTATGAAGCTTTCTTT. V and J are TRBV29-1 and TRBJ1-1; TRBD1 is a possible D gene (5 bases). Germline V lookup: CDR1 SQVTM, CDR2 ANQGSEA. V was shortened by 0 bases and J by 7 bases, with 21 bases between the two germline ends. The CDR3 totals 16 residues.

As DNA, the CDR3 is TGCGCCAGCAGCTGGGGGCCGGCAGGGGGTTTAGAGACCCAGTACTTC. Its protein product is CASSWGPAGGLETQYF. The chain employs TRBV5-1 and TRBJ2-5, with 7 bases lining up with TRBD1. The V gene end was trimmed by 3 bases and the J gene end by 4 bases; junction bases not matched to a gene: 12. This CDR3 is built from 16 residues. CDR1 is SGHRS and CDR2 is YFSETQ in the germline V gene. Full variable domain (missing parts from reference TRBV5-1 and TRBJ2-5): KAGVTQTPRYLIKTRGQQVTLSCSPISGHRSVSWYQQTPGQGLQFLFEYFSETQRNKGNFPGRFSGRQFSNSRSEMNVSTLELGDSALYLCASSWGPAGGLETQYFGPGTRLLVL.

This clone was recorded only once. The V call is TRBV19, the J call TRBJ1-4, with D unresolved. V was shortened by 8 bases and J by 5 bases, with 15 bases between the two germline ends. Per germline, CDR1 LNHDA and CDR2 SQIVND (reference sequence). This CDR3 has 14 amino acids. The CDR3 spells CASGDSGLNEKLFF. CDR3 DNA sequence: TGTGCCAGTGGTGACTCCGGATTGAATGAAAAACTGTTTTTT.

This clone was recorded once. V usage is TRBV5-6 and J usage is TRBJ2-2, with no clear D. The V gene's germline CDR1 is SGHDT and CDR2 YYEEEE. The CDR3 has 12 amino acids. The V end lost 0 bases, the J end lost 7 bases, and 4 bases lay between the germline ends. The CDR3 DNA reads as TGTGCCAGCAGCTTGGCAAACGGGGAGCTGTTTTTT. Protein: CASSLANGELFF. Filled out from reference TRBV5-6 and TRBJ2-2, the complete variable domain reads DAGVTQSPTHLIKTRGQQVTLRCSPKSGHDTVSWYQQALGQGPQFIFQYYEEEERQRGNFPDRFSGHQFPNYSSELNVNALLLGDSALYLCASSLANGELFFGEGSRLTVL.

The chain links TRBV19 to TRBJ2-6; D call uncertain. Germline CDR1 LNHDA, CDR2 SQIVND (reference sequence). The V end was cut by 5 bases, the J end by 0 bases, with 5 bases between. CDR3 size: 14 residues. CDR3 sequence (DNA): TGTGCCAGTAGTCAAGCCTCTGGGGCCAACGTCCTGACTTTC. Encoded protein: CASSQASGANVLTF.

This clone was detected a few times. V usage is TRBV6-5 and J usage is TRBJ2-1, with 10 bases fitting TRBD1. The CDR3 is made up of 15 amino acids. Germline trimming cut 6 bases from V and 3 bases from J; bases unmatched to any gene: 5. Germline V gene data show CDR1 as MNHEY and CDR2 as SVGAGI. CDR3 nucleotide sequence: TGTGCCAGCAGGTCCGGGACAGGGGTCTACAATGAGCAGTTCTTC. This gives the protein CASRSGTGVYNEQFF.